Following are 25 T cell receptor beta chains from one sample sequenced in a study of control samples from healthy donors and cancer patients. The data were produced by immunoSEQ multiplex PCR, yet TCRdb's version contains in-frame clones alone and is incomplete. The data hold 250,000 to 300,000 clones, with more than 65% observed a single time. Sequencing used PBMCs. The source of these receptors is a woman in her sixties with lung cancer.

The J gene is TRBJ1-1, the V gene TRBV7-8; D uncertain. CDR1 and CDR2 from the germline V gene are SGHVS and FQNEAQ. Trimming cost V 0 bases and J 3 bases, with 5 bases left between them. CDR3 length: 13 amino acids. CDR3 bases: TGTGCCAGCAGCTTAGCGTCATACACTGAAGCTTTCTTT. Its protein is CASSLASYTEAFF.

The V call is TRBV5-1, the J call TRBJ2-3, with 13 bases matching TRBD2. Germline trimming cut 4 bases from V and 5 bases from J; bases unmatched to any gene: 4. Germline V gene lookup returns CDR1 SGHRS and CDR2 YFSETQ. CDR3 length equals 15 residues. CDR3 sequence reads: CASSDTSGRVDTQYF. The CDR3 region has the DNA TGCGCCAGCAGCGATACTAGCGGGAGGGTAGATACGCAGTATTTT.

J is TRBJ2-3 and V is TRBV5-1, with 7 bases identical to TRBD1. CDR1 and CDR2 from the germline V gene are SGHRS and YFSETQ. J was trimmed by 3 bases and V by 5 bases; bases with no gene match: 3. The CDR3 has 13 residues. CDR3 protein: CASSGQATDTQYF. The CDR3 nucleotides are TGCGCCAGCAGTGGACAGGCGACAGATACGCAGTATTTT.

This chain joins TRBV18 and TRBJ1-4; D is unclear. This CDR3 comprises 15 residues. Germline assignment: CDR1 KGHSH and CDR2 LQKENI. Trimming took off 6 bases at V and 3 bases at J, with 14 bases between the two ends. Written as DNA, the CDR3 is TGTGCCAGCTCGGCCTCAGGCTTGTCTAATGAAAAACTGTTTTTT. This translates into CASSASGLSNEKLFF.

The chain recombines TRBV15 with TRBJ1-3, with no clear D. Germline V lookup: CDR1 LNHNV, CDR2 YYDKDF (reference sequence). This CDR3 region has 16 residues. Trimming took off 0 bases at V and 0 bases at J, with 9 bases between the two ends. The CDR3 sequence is CATSRETASSGNTIYF. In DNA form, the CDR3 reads TGTGCCACCAGCAGAGAAACAGCAAGCTCTGGAAACACCATATATTTT.

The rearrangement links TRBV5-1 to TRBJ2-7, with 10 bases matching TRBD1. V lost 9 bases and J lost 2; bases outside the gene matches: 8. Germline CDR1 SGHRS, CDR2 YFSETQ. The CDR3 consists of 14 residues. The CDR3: CATKTGTGAYEQYF. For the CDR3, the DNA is TGCGCCACTAAGACCGGGACAGGGGCCTACGAGCAGTACTTC.

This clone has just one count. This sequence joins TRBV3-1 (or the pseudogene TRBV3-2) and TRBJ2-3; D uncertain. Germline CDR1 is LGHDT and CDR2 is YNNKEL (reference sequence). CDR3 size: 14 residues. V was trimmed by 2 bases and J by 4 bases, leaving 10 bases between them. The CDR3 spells CASSQHRTADTQYF. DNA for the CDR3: TGTGCCAGCAGCCAACACCGAACTGCAGATACGCAGTATTTT.

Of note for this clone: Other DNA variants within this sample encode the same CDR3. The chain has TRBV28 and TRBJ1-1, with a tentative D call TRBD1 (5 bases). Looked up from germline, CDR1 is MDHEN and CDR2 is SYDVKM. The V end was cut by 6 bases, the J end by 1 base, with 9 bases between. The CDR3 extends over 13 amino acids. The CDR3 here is CASRGVGNTEAFF. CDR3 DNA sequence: TGTGCCAGCAGGGGGGTGGGGAACACTGAAGCTTTCTTT.

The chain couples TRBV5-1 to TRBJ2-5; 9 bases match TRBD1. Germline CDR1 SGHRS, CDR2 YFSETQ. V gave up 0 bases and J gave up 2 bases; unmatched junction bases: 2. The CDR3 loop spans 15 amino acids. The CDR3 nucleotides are TGCGCCAGCAGCTTGGTGGGGACAGGGCAAGAGACCCAGTACTTC. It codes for CASSLVGTGQETQYF.

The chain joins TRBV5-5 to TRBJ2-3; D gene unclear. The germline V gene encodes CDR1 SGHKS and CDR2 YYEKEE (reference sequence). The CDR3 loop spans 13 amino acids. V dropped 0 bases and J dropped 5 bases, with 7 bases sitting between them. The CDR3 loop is CASSLGIEDTQYF. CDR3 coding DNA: TGTGCCAGCAGCTTGGGAATTGAAGATACGCAGTATTTT.

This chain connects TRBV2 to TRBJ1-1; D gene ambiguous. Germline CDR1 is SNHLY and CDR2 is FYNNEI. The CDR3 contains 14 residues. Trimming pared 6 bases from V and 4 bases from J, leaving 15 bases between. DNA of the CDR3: TGTGCCAGCAGAGGTGTAAGTAAGACCACTGAAGCTTTCTTT. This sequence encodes CASRGVSKTTEAFF.

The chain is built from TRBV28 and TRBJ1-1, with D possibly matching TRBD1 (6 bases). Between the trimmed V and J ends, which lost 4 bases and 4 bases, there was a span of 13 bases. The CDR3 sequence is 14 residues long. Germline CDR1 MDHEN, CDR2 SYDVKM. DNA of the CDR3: TGTGCCAGCAGTTCGGGGCAGGACAGCACTGAAGCTTTCTTT. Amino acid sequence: CASSSGQDSTEAFF.

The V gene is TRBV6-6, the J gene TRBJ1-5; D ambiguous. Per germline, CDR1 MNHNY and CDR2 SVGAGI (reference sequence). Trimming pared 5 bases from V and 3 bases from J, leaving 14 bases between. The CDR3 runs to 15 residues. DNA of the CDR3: TGTGCCAGCAGTGCTGACGGACTGAACAATCAGCCCCAGCATTTT. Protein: CASSADGLNNQPQHF.

The CDR3: CASSLGGSNEKLFF. The CDR3 nucleotides read TGCGCCAGCAGCTTGGGCGGGAGTAATGAAAAACTGTTTTTT. The V call is TRBV5-1, the J call TRBJ1-4; no firm D call. The CDR3 extends over 14 amino acids. Germline V lookup: CDR1 SGHRS, CDR2 YFSETQ. The V end was cut by 0 bases, the J end by 4 bases, with 7 bases between.

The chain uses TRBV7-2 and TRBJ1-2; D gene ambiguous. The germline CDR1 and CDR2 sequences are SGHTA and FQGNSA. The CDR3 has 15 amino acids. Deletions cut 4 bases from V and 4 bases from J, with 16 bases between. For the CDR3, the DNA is TGTGCCAGCAGCTCCGAAACCTACCGCGGCTATGGCTACACCTTC. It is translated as CASSSETYRGYGYTF.

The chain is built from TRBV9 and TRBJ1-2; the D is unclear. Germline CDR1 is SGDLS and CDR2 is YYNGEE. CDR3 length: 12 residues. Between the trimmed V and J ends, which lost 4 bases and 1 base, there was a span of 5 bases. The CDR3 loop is CASSQNNYGYTF. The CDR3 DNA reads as TGTGCCAGCAGCCAGAATAACTATGGCTACACCTTC.

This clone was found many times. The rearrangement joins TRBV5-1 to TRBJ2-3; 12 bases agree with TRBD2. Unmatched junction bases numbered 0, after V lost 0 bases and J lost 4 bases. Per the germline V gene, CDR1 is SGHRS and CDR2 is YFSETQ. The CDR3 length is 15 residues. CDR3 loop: CASSLGLAGADTQYF. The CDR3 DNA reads TGCGCCAGCAGCTTGGGACTAGCGGGGGCAGATACGCAGTATTTT.

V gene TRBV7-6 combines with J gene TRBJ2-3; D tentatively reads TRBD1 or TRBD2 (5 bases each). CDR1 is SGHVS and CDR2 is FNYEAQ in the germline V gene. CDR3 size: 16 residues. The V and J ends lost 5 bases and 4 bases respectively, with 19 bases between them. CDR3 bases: TGTGCCAGCAGCCCAGTAGGGCCCCGGGGCTCAGATACGCAGTATTTT. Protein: CASSPVGPRGSDTQYF.

The CDR3 loop reads CSVAGTGNQPQHF. Here the CDR3 DNA reads TGCAGCGTGGCAGGGACGGGCAATCAGCCCCAGCATTTT. The chain recombines TRBV29-1 with TRBJ1-5, with D possibly matching TRBD1 (5 bases). Deletions cut 6 bases from V and 2 bases from J, with 11 bases between. The CDR3 runs 13 residues. Germline V gene lookup returns CDR1 SQVTM and CDR2 ANQGSEA.

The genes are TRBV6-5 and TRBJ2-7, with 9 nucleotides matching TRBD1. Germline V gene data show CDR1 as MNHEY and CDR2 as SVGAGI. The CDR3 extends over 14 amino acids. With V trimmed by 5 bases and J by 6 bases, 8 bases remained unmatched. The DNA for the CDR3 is TGTGCCAGCAGTCCCGGGACAGGGTTTCTCGAGCAGTACTTC. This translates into CASSPGTGFLEQYF.

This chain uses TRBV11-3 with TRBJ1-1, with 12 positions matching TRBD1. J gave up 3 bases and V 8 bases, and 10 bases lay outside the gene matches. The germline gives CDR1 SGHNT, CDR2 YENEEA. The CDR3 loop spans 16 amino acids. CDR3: CASRSRDRGLHTEAFF. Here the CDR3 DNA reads TGTGCCAGCCGGTCCCGGGACAGGGGGCTACACACTGAAGCTTTCTTT.

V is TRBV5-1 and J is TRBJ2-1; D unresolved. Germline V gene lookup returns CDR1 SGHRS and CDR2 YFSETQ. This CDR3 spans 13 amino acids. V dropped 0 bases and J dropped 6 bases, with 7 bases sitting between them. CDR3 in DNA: TGCGCCAGCAGCTTGGTCCCGTCCAATGAGCAGTTCTTC. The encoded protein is CASSLVPSNEQFF. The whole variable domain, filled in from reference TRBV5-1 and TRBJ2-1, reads KAGVTQTPRYLIKTRGQQVTLSCSPISGHRSVSWYQQTPGQGLQFLFEYFSETQRNKGNFPGRFSGRQFSNSRSEMNVSTLELGDSALYLCASSLVPSNEQFFGPGTRLTVL.

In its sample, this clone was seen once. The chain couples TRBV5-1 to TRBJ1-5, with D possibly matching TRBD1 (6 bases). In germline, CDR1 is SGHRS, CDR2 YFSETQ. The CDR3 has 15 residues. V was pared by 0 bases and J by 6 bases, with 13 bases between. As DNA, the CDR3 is TGCGCCAGCAGCTTGGGTGGGGGCTCGGGTCAGCCCCAGCATTTT. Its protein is CASSLGGGSGQPQHF.

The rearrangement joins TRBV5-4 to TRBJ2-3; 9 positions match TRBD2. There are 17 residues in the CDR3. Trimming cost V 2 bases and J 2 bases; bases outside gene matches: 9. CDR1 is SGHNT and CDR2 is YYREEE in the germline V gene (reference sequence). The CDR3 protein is CASSFWRGGVNTDTQYF. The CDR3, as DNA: TGTGCCAGCAGCTTCTGGCGGGGGGGCGTAAACACAGATACGCAGTATTTT.

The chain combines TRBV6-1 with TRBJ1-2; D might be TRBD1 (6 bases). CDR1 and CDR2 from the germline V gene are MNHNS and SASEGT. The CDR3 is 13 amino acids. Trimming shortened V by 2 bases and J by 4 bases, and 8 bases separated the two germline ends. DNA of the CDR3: TGTGCCAGCAGTGAAAGGGGGTTCTATGGCTACACCTTC. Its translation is CASSERGFYGYTF.